Presented here are 23 T cell receptor beta chains from one specimen sequenced in a study of Ad26.COV2.S vaccination and SARS-CoV-2 variants (dated by TCRdb to the early 2020s). This specimen's treatment or condition label, per the study, means: roughly 20 received Ad26.COV2.S at low or high dose, single or two shots; several received placebo; per-sample allocation not given. Repertoires of vaccine and placebo recipients were sequenced from samples collected on day 63 after the first injection. The library relied on the immunoSEQ multiplex PCR assay. TCRdb holds this immuneACCESS table with in-frame rearrangements only. Some clones are missing; in checked studies, unresolved V genes explain under half, and the rest has no known cause. Recorded for this sample are approximately 420,000 clones; approximately 87% of them occurred a single time. About 3.5% of the sample is in the top ten clones. Source: peripheral blood, taken in a trial of Ad26.COV2.S vaccine versus placebo. These receptors all come from a person aged 18-65 years who received the Ad26.COV2.S COVID-19 vaccine or a placebo.

This sequence joins TRBV7-9 and TRBJ2-5; 8 bases fit TRBD2. Germline V lookup: CDR1 SEHNR, CDR2 FQNEAQ (reference sequence). The CDR3 covers 15 residues. The ends lost 4 bases at V and 4 bases at J; junction bases unmatched: 8. DNA for the CDR3: TGTGCCAGCAGCTCCGGGGGGGCCGTTGGAGAGACCCAGTACTTC. Its protein is CASSSGGAVGETQYF. The complete variable domain, with remaining parts taken from reference TRBV7-9 and TRBJ2-5, reads DTGVSQNPRHKITKRGQNVTFRCDPISEHNRLYWYRQTLGQGPEFLTYFQNEAQLEKSRLLSDRFSAERPKGSFSTLEIQRTEQGDSAMYLCASSSGGAVGETQYFGPGTRLLVL.

The J gene is TRBJ1-3, the V gene TRBV6-1; D remains unclear. Germline CDR1 is MNHNS and CDR2 is SASEGT. V was shortened by 2 bases and J by 0 bases, with 11 bases between the two germline ends. The CDR3 spans 16 residues. In DNA form, the CDR3 reads TGTGCCAGCAGTGAAATCGTACTCCGCTCTGGAAACACCATATATTTT. Translated: CASSEIVLRSGNTIYF.

The gene calls are TRBV7-9 and TRBJ2-7; TRBD2 agrees at 9 bases. Trimming at V came to 2 bases and at J to 4 bases, leaving 9 bases not matched to a gene. From germline, CDR1 is SEHNR and CDR2 FQNEAQ (reference sequence). The CDR3 loop spans 16 amino acids. The CDR3 coding sequence is TGTGCCAGCAGCTTATCTCGTAGCGGGGGCCGGTACGAGCAGTACTTC. It codes for CASSLSRSGGRYEQYF.

The V call is TRBV7-2, the J call TRBJ2-5, with 7 bases matching TRBD2. Germline CDR1 SGHTA, CDR2 FQGNSA. The CDR3 has 17 residues. V was pared by 5 bases and J by 4 bases, with 16 bases of the junction left unmatched. The CDR3 bases are TGTGCCAGCAGCACCCTACCCGGGGGAGGGCCAACAGAGACCCAGTACTTC. Translated: CASSTLPGGGPTETQYF.

The chain has TRBV28 and TRBJ2-7; 7 bases line up with TRBD1. Germline V lookup: CDR1 MDHEN, CDR2 SYDVKM. This CDR3 contains 16 residues. Losses at the gene ends were 6 bases for V and 4 bases for J; bases not matched to a gene: 15. In DNA form, the CDR3 reads TGTGCCAGCAGCGCCCTTAGACAGGGTGAGCGGTACGAGCAGTACTTC. It is translated as CASSALRQGERYEQYF.

The chain is built from TRBV7-8 and TRBJ2-3; TRBD1 aligns across 9 bases. Germline-derived CDR1 and CDR2 are SGHVS and FQNEAQ. V lost 4 bases to trimming and J lost 5 bases; unmatched junction nucleotides: 10. The CDR3 is 16 amino acids. The CDR3 DNA reads as TGTGCCAGCAGCTCGCGGGACAGGGCCATGGTAGATACGCAGTATTTT. Protein: CASSSRDRAMVDTQYF. Using reference TRBV7-8 and TRBJ2-3 for the parts outside the CDR3, the full variable domain is GAGVSQSPRYKVAKRGQDVALRCDPISGHVSLFWYQQALGQGPEFLTYFQNEAQLDKSGLPSDRFFAERPEGSVSTLKIQRTQQEDSAVYLCASSSRDRAMVDTQYFGPGTRLTVL.

The rearrangement uses TRBV6-1 and TRBJ2-1; 8 nucleotides align to TRBD2. CDR1 MNHNS and CDR2 SASEGT come from the germline V gene. Trimming took 3 bases from V and 9 from J; bases not matched to a gene: 13. The CDR3 runs to 16 residues. The CDR3 sequence: CASSDIQGLEASEQFF. CDR3 nucleotides: TGTGCCAGCAGTGACATACAGGGACTAGAAGCGAGTGAGCAGTTCTTC.

This clone was picked up one time. The chain recombines TRBV29-1 with TRBJ2-1; 10 bases align to TRBD2. V shed 7 bases, J shed 7 bases, and the junction held 10 bases outside the gene matches. The CDR3 contains 14 residues. CDR1 and CDR2 from the germline V gene are SQVTM and ANQGSEA. The CDR3 loop reads CSGASGGMGNEQFF. The CDR3 DNA follows: TGCAGCGGCGCTAGCGGGGGTATGGGGAATGAGCAGTTCTTC.

A single count supports this clone. The rearrangement links TRBV9 to TRBJ2-7; D may be TRBD1 or TRBD2 (5 bases each). Trimming took off 4 bases at V and 3 bases at J, with 17 bases between the two ends. This CDR3 comprises 15 residues. CDR1 and CDR2 from the germline V gene are SGDLS and YYNGEE. This chain's CDR3 is CASSPGDEVNYEQYF. The CDR3 DNA follows: TGTGCCAGCAGCCCTGGGGACGAGGTTAACTACGAGCAGTACTTC.

The chain joins TRBV6-1 to TRBJ1-5; D remains ambiguous. The CDR3 contains 15 residues. Trimming pared 3 bases from V and 0 bases from J, leaving 9 bases between. Germline lookup yields CDR1 MNHNS and CDR2 SASEGT. The CDR3 sequence is CASSEWGSSNQPQHF. CDR3 DNA: TGTGCCAGCAGTGAGTGGGGATCTAGCAATCAGCCCCAGCATTTT.

The gene calls are TRBV29-1 and TRBJ1-2; D perhaps matches TRBD1 (6 bases). Trimming took 4 bases from V and 5 from J, leaving 14 bases between them. The germline gives CDR1 SQVTM, CDR2 ANQGSEA. This CDR3 region has 13 residues. The CDR3 sequence: CSVGGGGRYGYTF. Here the CDR3 DNA reads TGCAGCGTTGGGGGTGGGGGCAGATATGGCTACACCTTC. The complete variable domain, with remaining parts taken from reference TRBV29-1 and TRBJ1-2, reads SAVISQKPSRDICQRGTSLTIQCQVDSQVTMMFWYRQQPGQSLTLIATANQGSEATYESGFVIDKFPISRPNLTFSTLTVSNMSPEDSSIYLCSVGGGGRYGYTFGSGTRLTVV.

This chain connects TRBV29-1 to TRBJ2-2, with a tentative D call TRBD1 (5 bases). This CDR3 is built from 13 residues. The V and J ends lost 7 bases and 0 bases respectively, with 9 bases between them. The germline gives CDR1 SQVTM, CDR2 ANQGSEA. CDR3 sequence reads: CSAGQANTGELFF. The CDR3 bases are TGCAGCGCCGGACAAGCGAACACCGGGGAGCTGTTTTTT.

The chain couples TRBV7-9 to TRBJ2-1, with D maybe TRBD1 (5 bases). There are 13 residues in the CDR3. Germline CDR1 reads SEHNR; CDR2 reads FQNEAQ (reference sequence). Trimming shortened V by 5 bases and J by 5 bases, and 10 bases separated the two germline ends. For the CDR3, the DNA is TGTGCCAGCAGCCATGACAGAAACAATGAGCAGTTCTTC. It yields the protein CASSHDRNNEQFF.

The chain joins TRBV28 to TRBJ2-3; TRBD2 agrees at 7 bases. CDR3 length: 15 residues. Unmatched junction bases numbered 14, after V lost 5 bases and J lost 9 bases. The germline CDR1 and CDR2 sequences are MDHEN and SYDVKM. The CDR3 spells CASSPPTGGRGTQYF. CDR3 in DNA: TGTGCCAGCAGTCCCCCGACGGGGGGTAGGGGCACGCAGTATTTT.

The chain joins TRBV12-3 or TRBV12-4 to TRBJ2-7, with D uncertain. This CDR3 is 13 amino acids long. Deletions cut 3 bases from V and 2 bases from J, with 8 bases between. The CDR3: CASSFAPTYEQYF. CDR3 DNA: TGTGCCAGCAGTTTCGCGCCGACCTACGAGCAGTACTTC.

J is TRBJ2-2 and V is TRBV19; 8 nucleotides agree with TRBD1. In germline, CDR1 is LNHDA, CDR2 SQIVND (reference sequence). This CDR3 contains 14 residues. The J segment lost 2 bases and the V segment lost 6 bases, leaving 2 bases of the junction unmatched. CDR3 sequence: CASRDRANTGELFF. CDR3 DNA sequence: TGTGCCAGTAGGGACAGGGCTAACACCGGGGAGCTGTTTTTT. The full variable domain, with the rest looked up from reference TRBV19 and TRBJ2-2, is DGGITQSPKYLFRKEGQNVTLSCEQNLNHDAMYWYRQDPGQGLRLIYYSQIVNDFQKGDIAEGYSVSREKKESFPLTVTSAQKNPTAFYLCASRDRANTGELFFGEGSRLTVL.

Only a few counts were recorded for this clone. The V and J genes are TRBV7-9 and TRBJ1-1, with D perhaps matching TRBD1 (5 bases). The CDR3 runs to 13 residues. Per germline, CDR1 SEHNR and CDR2 FQNEAQ (reference sequence). V dropped 3 bases and J dropped 7 bases, with 12 bases sitting between them. The CDR3 DNA follows: TGTGCCAGCAGCTTGGGGGGTCGTGGTGAAGCTTTCTTT. Amino acids: CASSLGGRGEAFF.

J is TRBJ2-2 and V is TRBV10-1; 9 bases agree with TRBD1. Per germline, CDR1 WNHNN and CDR2 SYGVQD (reference sequence). V was clipped by 0 bases and J by 7 bases; unmatched bases: 12. The CDR3 extends over 18 amino acids. Here the CDR3 DNA reads TGCGCCAGCAGTGAGTCGAGTTGGGGACAGGGTAGTATCGGGGAGCTGTTTTTT. It yields the protein CASSESSWGQGSIGELFF.

This rearrangement joins TRBV4-3 to TRBJ1-3; D not resolved. Germline V lookup: CDR1 LGHNA, CDR2 YSLEER. The length of the CDR3 is 15 residues. Trimming stripped 1 base from V and 0 bases from J, with 7 bases between. CDR3 sequence (DNA): TGCGCCAGCAGCCAAGCCGGAAGCTCTGGAAACACCATATATTTT. As protein: CASSQAGSSGNTIYF.

V and J are TRBV12-3 or TRBV12-4 and TRBJ1-5; tentative D call: TRBD1 (5 bases). This CDR3 comprises 13 residues. V was pared by 6 bases and J by 6 bases, with 12 bases between. CDR3 region: CASSPPGGQPQHF. For the CDR3, the DNA is TGTGCCAGCAGCCCGCCCGGGGGTCAGCCCCAGCATTTT.

This clone was picked up one time. The chain couples TRBV2 to TRBJ2-2, with D perhaps TRBD2 (6 bases). CDR3 length equals 16 residues. The V gene's germline CDR1 is SNHLY and CDR2 FYNNEI. Trimming removed 3 bases at V and 0 bases at J, with 11 bases between. CDR3 bases: TGTGCCAGCAGTGATCTAGGGACTGCGAACACCGGGGAGCTGTTTTTT. It yields the protein CASSDLGTANTGELFF.

This clone was counted only a few times. The V call is TRBV5-6, the J call TRBJ2-5; no definite D call. Germline-derived CDR1 and CDR2 are SGHDT and YYEEEE. This CDR3 is built from 13 residues. V was clipped by 5 bases and J by 7 bases, with 15 bases between them. The CDR3 protein is CASRALLFGTQYF. DNA for the CDR3: TGTGCCAGCAGGGCACTACTATTTGGGACCCAGTACTTC.

The gene calls are TRBV6-5 and TRBJ2-7, with 13 bases identical to TRBD2. Germline V CDR1 and CDR2: MNHEY, SVGAGI. Unmatched junction bases numbered 5, after V lost 9 bases and J lost 6 bases. CDR3 length: 13 residues. Here the CDR3 reads CASRLAGGSEQYF. The CDR3 region has the DNA TGTGCCAGTAGACTAGCGGGGGGTAGCGAGCAGTACTTC.